The following is a TCR beta chain sequence with its context. The record originates from a study of blood T cell repertoires in COVID-19. Study at large: Donors in the United States, Italy and Spain gave samples during acute or convalescent COVID-19.

The protocol was immunoSEQ multiplex PCR, while the TCRdb copy is restricted to in-frame clones and leaves out a portion. The sample has roughly 120,000 clones, 75% to 90% seen once. The CDR3 has 15 residues. Germline CDR1 SGDLS, CDR2 YYNGEE. V lost 5 bases, J lost 7 bases, and 6 bases stayed unmatched. The chain combines TRBV9 with TRBJ2-1; 13 nucleotides align to TRBD2. Sequencing was done on a sample of peripheral blood. This TCR came from a man in his 70s with active or convalescent COVID-19. The CDR3 coding sequence is TGTGCCAGCAGTCGAGGGACTAGCGGGGCGAATGAGCAGTTCTTC. It is translated as CASSRGTSGANEQFF.